Sequencing of this TCR beta chain was carried out in a study of T cells after yellow fever vaccination (dated by TCRdb to the late 2010s). Turning to the overall study: The SMART-Seq v4 Ultra Low Input RNA kit was used to prepare libraries from fractions with low cell numbers. The cohort comprised two healthy male donors, one aged 18 to 30 and one aged 30 to 39 years. Blood was collected at multiple timepoints before and after primary and secondary immunization, and bulk PBMC replicates and cell subsets were isolated. To follow T-cell clones before and after both primary and booster YFV17D yellow fever vaccination, bulk TCR alpha and beta repertoires underwent longitudinal sequencing.

The table lists this clonotype with a few counts. Its cognate antigen has yet to be identified. One base away there is no much larger clone; base qualities are not given. TCR cDNA was made using 5'RACE template switching, a step that added a universal primer site and unique molecular identifiers. Priming for cDNA synthesis came from both the TCR alpha and TCR beta constant segments. Two PCR steps were used to amplify libraries, with sample barcodes and sequencing adapters being added in the second step. Sequencing of the libraries was done on either Illumina HiSeq 2500 (2x100 bp) or NovaSeq (2x150 bp). Per the source publication's procedure: Reads were demultiplexed and collapsed into UMI consensus sequences with MIGEC, and V(D)J alignment was performed with MiXCR. Clonotypes responding to the vaccine were identified with edgeR on replicate PBMC samples, with the criteria of FDR below 0.01 and a log2 fold change above 5 up to day 15. Bulk clonotypes were assigned CD4 or CD8 identity according to which sequenced CD4 or CD8 repertoire held them at higher abundance. TCRdb redid the processing of the public reads, applying fastp at Q25 and MiXCR, and retained in-frame beta chains. Under each unique CDR3 protein, matching rows form one entry showing the most common genes and DNA. TCRdb, not the authors, supplied the V and J calls. Within this sample are roughly 310,000 distinct CDR3 sequences, with 8.7% of them counted one time only. The ten largest account for 15% to 20% of the sample.

From the cysteine through the phenylalanine, the CDR3 covers 14 amino acids. Of the read, only the CDR3 DNA is kept; its 42 bases are in frame from base 1. The germline V gene specifies SNHLY as CDR1 and FYNNEI as CDR2. V drops 6 bases and J drops 6 bases, leaving 15 bases in between. Points the paper makes about the study in general: After the booster, most clones that had expanded after primary vaccination were detected again (approximately 97% of CD4 and 88% of CD8), suggesting broad maintenance of memory. Because the study included only a couple of donors, the extent to which the findings can be generalized is limited. A small fraction of clonotypes showed up in both the CD4 and CD8 compartments, probably as a result of convergent recombination. Compared with the primary T-cell response, the secondary T-cell response was weaker but faster, peaking on day 5 rather than day 15. Computational filtering was required because FACS-sorted repertoires could contain abundant contaminating clonotypes from the bulk population.

The sample's treatment or condition label, in plain terms: live attenuated yellow fever vaccine strain. At each blood-draw timepoint, two biological replicates of bulk PBMCs were obtained. A standard Ficoll-Paque protocol was used to isolate PBMCs from peripheral blood. RNA was extracted with TriZol from bulk PBMCs, CD4 and CD8 fractions, and dextramer-positive and dextramer-negative fractions. The sequence was obtained from a young man who received the YFV17D yellow fever vaccine. Rearrangement joined TRBV2 to TRBJ2-1, with no confident D gene call. Sequenced here: PBMCs, sampled on the day of the first yellow fever vaccination. DNA sequence: TGTGCCAGCAGGACGGAGCCCGGCGGCAATGAGCAGTTCTTC. Its amino acids are CASRTEPGGNEQFF.